The entry below describes one TCR beta chain. Its antigen is unidentified. Other DNA sequences from this sample encode an identical CDR3 as well. TCRdb's table, derived via immunoSEQ multiplex PCR, lists solely in-frame clones and lacks some. Of 50,000 to 55,000 clones in the sample, around three fifths were seen once. The CDR3 loop spans 16 amino acids. Germline V gene lookup returns CDR1 SGHRS and CDR2 YFSETQ. Unmatched junction bases numbered 4, after V lost 0 bases and J lost 2 bases. This sample was taken from a study of a mutant IDH1 vaccine in newly diagnosed glioma. Whole-study context: The start of vaccination came 4-6 weeks after radiotherapy alone, or with temozolomide cycles. Of the patients given treatment, around 62% were male and approximately 40% were female, and a mean age of around 41 years was recorded. The therapy given earlier, which was standard therapy, consisted of radiotherapy, temozolomide, or both, and most of the patients received both.

Described time point: week 47, end of study. Every single dose of the vaccine, 300 ug of mutant IDH1 20-mer peptide, came with topical imiquimod. Diagnosis in the donors showed new WHO grade 3 or 4 astrocytomas that were IDH1-mutant and ATRX-lost. The sample in question was peripheral blood mononuclear cells (PBMCs), obtained from a glioma patient whose treatment included an IDH1 peptide vaccine. The clonotype originates from a man aged 40-55 years with glioma. Some clones in this sample may be carry-over from other donors' samples. The V call is TRBV5-1, the J call TRBJ1-4; TRBD1 agrees at 7 bases. The CDR3 DNA reads TGCGCCAGCAGCTTGGATGGACAGGCCACTAATGAAAAACTGTTTTTT. It encodes CASSLDGQATNEKLFF.